Presented here are 18 T cell receptor beta chains from one specimen sequenced in a study of siplizumab effects on memory and regulatory T cells. Clones were read by immunoSEQ multiplex PCR, and TCRdb kept only the in-frame ones, dropping some. The top ten clones hold roughly 1.5% of a sample with roughly 120,000 clones, about 94% of them seen once. The specimen was non-Treg CD4+ T cells sorted from blood. These TCRs come from a human donor in good health.

The J gene is TRBJ2-6, the V gene TRBV5-1, with D perhaps matching TRBD1 or TRBD2 (5 bases each). Germline V gene data show CDR1 as SGHRS and CDR2 as YFSETQ. Trimming shortened V by 7 bases and J by 0 bases, and 14 bases separated the two germline ends. This CDR3 region has 16 residues. The CDR3 spells CASLGTEPSGANVLTF. CDR3 in DNA: TGCGCCAGCTTAGGGACGGAACCCTCTGGGGCCAACGTCCTGACTTTC.

The chain joins TRBV27 to TRBJ2-7; unclear D gene. Trimming removed 4 bases from V and 4 bases from J, with 14 bases in between. This CDR3 comprises 14 residues. CDR1 and CDR2 from the germline V gene are MNHEY and SMNVEV (reference sequence). CDR3 region: CASSSIAHLYEQYF. CDR3 bases: TGTGCCAGCAGTTCCATCGCACATCTTTACGAGCAGTACTTC.

The rearrangement links TRBV2 to TRBJ1-4; D is undetermined. V was shortened by 6 bases and J by 0 bases, with 8 bases between the two germline ends. CDR3 length: 14 amino acids. Germline V lookup: CDR1 SNHLY, CDR2 FYNNEI. The CDR3 DNA follows: TGTGCCAGCAGATTACGTCCAACTAATGAAAAACTGTTTTTT. This codes for CASRLRPTNEKLFF.

Many counts were recorded for this clone. The chain couples TRBV6-1 to TRBJ2-7, with D uncertain. The V end was cut by 8 bases, the J end by 2 bases, with 13 bases between. The CDR3 has 13 amino acids. Germline lookup yields CDR1 MNHNS and CDR2 SASEGT. CDR3 sequence (DNA): TGTGCCAGCGCAATCGACGGTACCTACGAGCAGTACTTC. Protein product: CASAIDGTYEQYF.

This chain uses TRBV19 with TRBJ2-2; D is ambiguous. The CDR3 covers 13 residues. V shed 2 bases and J shed 5 bases, with 6 bases lying between them. Germline assignment: CDR1 LNHDA and CDR2 SQIVND (reference sequence). CDR3 in amino acids: CASSIRDTGELFF. The CDR3 DNA sequence: TGTGCCAGTAGTATAAGAGATACCGGGGAGCTGTTTTTT.

CDR3: CASSLDPPSISNTEAFF. The CDR3 nucleotides read TGTGCCAGCAGTTTAGACCCACCGAGCATATCAAACACTGAAGCTTTCTTT. The V call is TRBV27, the J call TRBJ1-1; D gene uncertain. Germline values: CDR1 MNHEY, CDR2 SMNVEV (reference sequence). This CDR3 region has 17 residues. V lost 2 bases and J 2 bases, leaving 18 bases between the germline ends.

The CDR3 sequence: CASRQGRYNEQFF. CDR3 nucleotides: TGTGCCAGCAGACAGGGAAGATACAATGAGCAGTTCTTC. The rearrangement joins TRBV28 to TRBJ2-1; D perhaps matches TRBD1 (6 bases). V shed 6 bases and J shed 4 bases, with 10 bases lying between them. The CDR3 sequence is 13 residues long. Germline CDR1 and CDR2: MDHEN and SYDVKM.

CDR3 sequence (DNA): TGTGCCAGCACCCGAGGGAAGATCACTGAAGCTTTCTTT. This sequence encodes CASTRGKITEAFF. V gene TRBV6-5 combines with J gene TRBJ1-1; no clear D gene. Trimming took off 7 bases at V and 4 bases at J, with 13 bases between the two ends. CDR1 is MNHEY and CDR2 is SVGAGI in the germline V gene. This CDR3 has 13 residues.

The CDR3 region has the DNA TGTGCCAGCAGAGCCCGGGGAGGCTATGGCTACACCTTC. Translating it yields CASRARGGYGYTF. The chain joins TRBV6-1 to TRBJ1-2; D call uncertain. V lost 6 bases and J 4 bases, leaving 12 bases between the germline ends. Germline CDR1 and CDR2: MNHNS and SASEGT. The CDR3 extends over 13 amino acids.

The V call is TRBV5-5, the J call TRBJ1-1, with a weak D call TRBD1 (5 bases). The length of the CDR3 is 15 residues. Germline loops: CDR1 SGHKS, CDR2 YYEKEE (reference sequence). The V gene lost 2 bases and the J gene lost 1 base, with 12 bases spanning the gap. As DNA, the CDR3 is TGTGCCAGCAGCTTTGGGGCAGCTCAGAACACTGAAGCTTTCTTT. Protein product: CASSFGAAQNTEAFF.

This sequence joins TRBV4-2 and TRBJ2-5, with TRBD2 matching 10 bases. The CDR3 has 17 amino acids. CDR1 is LGHNA and CDR2 is YNFKEQ in the germline V gene. V gave up 0 bases and J gave up 2 bases; unmatched junction bases: 6. CDR3 residues: CASSQERRLAGQETQYF. For the CDR3, the DNA is TGTGCCAGCAGCCAAGAAAGGAGACTAGCGGGTCAAGAGACCCAGTACTTC.

V and J are TRBV21-1 and TRBJ1-2. TRBV21-1 is an annotated pseudogene. CDR3 length: 16 amino acids. This CDR3 reads CASNPCGVTRNYGYTF. The CDR3 DNA sequence: TGTGCCAGCAACCCATGTGGGGTGACAAGGAACTATGGCTACACCTTC.

This clone was counted between two and nine times. The chain has TRBV13 and TRBJ2-2, with 10 bases matching TRBD2. Looked up from germline, CDR1 is PRHDT and CDR2 is FYEKMQ (reference sequence). This CDR3 spans 16 amino acids. Germline trimming cut 6 bases from V and 5 bases from J; bases unmatched to any gene: 9. The CDR3 protein is CASRQRGGVRTGELFF. CDR3 DNA: TGTGCCAGCAGGCAGCGGGGGGGCGTTCGGACCGGGGAGCTGTTTTTT.

The rearrangement joins TRBV5-1 to TRBJ2-2; 9 nucleotides agree with TRBD2. V shed 6 bases and J 1 base; nucleotides not matched to a gene: 10. Germline lookup yields CDR1 SGHRS and CDR2 YFSETQ. The CDR3 totals 17 residues. The CDR3 region is CASKMVQTSGNTGELFF. In DNA, the CDR3 is TGCGCCAGCAAAATGGTCCAGACTAGCGGGAACACCGGGGAGCTGTTTTTT.

The J gene is TRBJ2-3, the V gene TRBV4-1; 8 bases are a match to TRBD1. The CDR3 runs 16 residues. Unmatched junction bases numbered 8, after V lost 4 bases and J lost 2 bases. CDR1 MGHRA and CDR2 YSYEKL come from the germline V gene. The CDR3 DNA follows: TGCGCCAGCAGCCCCTTGACAGGGGAACACACAGATACGCAGTATTTT. Protein sequence: CASSPLTGEHTDTQYF.

CDR3 sequence (DNA): TGTGCCAGTCTTAAACCCGGGGGAACTGAAGCTTTCTTT. It encodes CASLKPGGTEAFF. V is TRBV6-5 and J is TRBJ1-1; TRBD1 is a possible D gene (5 bases). This CDR3 region has 13 residues. V was pared by 9 bases and J by 5 bases, with 16 bases between. Germline V gene data show CDR1 as MNHEY and CDR2 as SVGAGI.

The chain combines TRBV2 with TRBJ2-7; TRBD2 aligns across 10 bases. The CDR3 length is 13 residues. V lost 9 bases, J lost 2 bases, and 4 bases stayed unmatched. The V gene's germline CDR1 is SNHLY and CDR2 FYNNEI. The CDR3 bases are TGTGCCAGTCGGACTAGCGGCCCCTACGAGCAGTACTTC. This encodes CASRTSGPYEQYF. Based on the CDR3 plus reference TRBV2 and TRBJ2-7, the full variable domain is EPEVTQTPSHQVTQMGQEVILRCVPISNHLYFYWYRQILGQKVEFLVSFYNNEISEKSEIFDDQFSVERPDGSNFTLKIRSTKLEDSAMYFCASRTSGPYEQYFGPGTRLTVT.

This clone appeared once. This chain connects TRBV9 to TRBJ2-5, with 9 nucleotides matching TRBD1. CDR1 is SGDLS, CDR2 YYNGEE, per germline. Trimming at V came to 6 bases and at J to 0 bases, leaving 12 bases not matched to a gene. The CDR3 consists of 17 residues. The CDR3 sequence is CASNKQAGQGYQETQYF. In DNA form, the CDR3 reads TGTGCCAGCAACAAACAGGCGGGACAGGGCTACCAAGAGACCCAGTACTTC.